This record concerns one TCR beta chain sequence. Its antigen remains unknown. The CDR3 loop spans 13 amino acids. Trimming at V came to 8 bases and at J to 6 bases, leaving 9 bases not matched to a gene. Germline V CDR1 and CDR2: LNHNV, YYDKDF (reference sequence). This specimen belongs to a study of cytomegalovirus exposure and HLA in healthy donors. Study-wide findings and caveats: Within a later analysis, the majority of CMV-associated TCR beta chains appeared HLA-restricted. Presence/absence analyses assumed roughly uniform sequencing depth across donors. Later analysis placed DRB1 highest and HLA-C lowest in TCR association rates, which differed by HLA locus. Another analysis was done later, and it associated roughly 15,000 TCR beta sequences with HLA alleles at 0.05 false discovery rate.

Both 60 Vbeta primers and 13 Jbeta primers went into the PCR. Profiled with immunoSEQ multiplex PCR; TCRdb holds only in-frame clones, not every one. The profile shows approximately 100,000 clones, 10% of them singletons. Sequenced input: PBMCs. This chain joins TRBV15 and TRBJ1-2; 7 nucleotides align to TRBD1. The source of this sequence is a man aged 35-49 years in good health and CMV-seropositive. The CDR3 DNA sequence: TGTGCCACCTCGAGAGGGGGCGGAAATGGCTACACCTTC. Translation gives CATSRGGGNGYTF.